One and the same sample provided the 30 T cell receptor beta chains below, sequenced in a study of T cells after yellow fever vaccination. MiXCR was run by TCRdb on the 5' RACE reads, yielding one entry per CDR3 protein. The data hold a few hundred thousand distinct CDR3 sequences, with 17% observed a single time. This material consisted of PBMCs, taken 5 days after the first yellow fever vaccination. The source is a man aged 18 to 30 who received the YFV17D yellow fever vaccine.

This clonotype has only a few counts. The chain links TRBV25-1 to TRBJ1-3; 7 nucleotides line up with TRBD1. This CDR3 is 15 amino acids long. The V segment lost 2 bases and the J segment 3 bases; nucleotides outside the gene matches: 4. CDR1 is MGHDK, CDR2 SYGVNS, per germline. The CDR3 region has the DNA TGTGCCAGCAGTGAAGTAGGGGGCGGTGGAAACACCATATATTTT. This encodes CASSEVGGGGNTIYF. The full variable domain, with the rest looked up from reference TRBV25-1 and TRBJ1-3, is EADIYQTPRYLVIGTGKKITLECSQTMGHDKMYWYQQDPGMELHLIHYSYGVNSTEKGDLSSESTVSRIRTEHFPLTLESARPSHTSQYLCASSEVGGGGNTIYFGEGSWLTVV.

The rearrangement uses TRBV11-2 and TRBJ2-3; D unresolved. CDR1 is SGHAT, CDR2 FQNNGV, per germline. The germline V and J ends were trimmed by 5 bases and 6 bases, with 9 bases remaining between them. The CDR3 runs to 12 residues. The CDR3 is CASSTRVDTQYF. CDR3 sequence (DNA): TGTGCCAGCAGCACAAGAGTGGATACGCAGTATTTT.

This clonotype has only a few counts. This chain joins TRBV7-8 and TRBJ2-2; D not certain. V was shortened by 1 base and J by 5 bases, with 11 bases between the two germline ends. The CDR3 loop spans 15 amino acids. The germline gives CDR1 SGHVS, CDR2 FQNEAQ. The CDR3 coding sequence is TGTGCCAGCAGCTTAGGTGGGCAGGAGACCGGGGAGCTGTTTTTT. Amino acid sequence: CASSLGGQETGELFF. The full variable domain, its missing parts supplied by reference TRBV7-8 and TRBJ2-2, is GAGVSQSPRYKVAKRGQDVALRCDPISGHVSLFWYQQALGQGPEFLTYFQNEAQLDKSGLPSDRFFAERPEGSVSTLKIQRTQQEDSAVYLCASSLGGQETGELFFGEGSRLTVL.

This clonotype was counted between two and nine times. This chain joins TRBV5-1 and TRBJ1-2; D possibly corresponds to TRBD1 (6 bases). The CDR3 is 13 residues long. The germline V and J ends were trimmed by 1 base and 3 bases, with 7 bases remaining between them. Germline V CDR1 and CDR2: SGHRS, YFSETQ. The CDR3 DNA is TGCGCCAGCAGCTTGAGGGGGGACTATGGCTACACCTTC. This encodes CASSLRGDYGYTF.

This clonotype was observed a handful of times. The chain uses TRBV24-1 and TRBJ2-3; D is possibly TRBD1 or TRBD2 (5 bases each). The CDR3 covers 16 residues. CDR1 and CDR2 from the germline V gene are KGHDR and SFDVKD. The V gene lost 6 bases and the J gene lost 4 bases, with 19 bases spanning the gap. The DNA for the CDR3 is TGTGCCACCAGTAACCCGCAGGGACGGGGCCCAGATACGCAGTATTTT. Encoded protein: CATSNPQGRGPDTQYF.

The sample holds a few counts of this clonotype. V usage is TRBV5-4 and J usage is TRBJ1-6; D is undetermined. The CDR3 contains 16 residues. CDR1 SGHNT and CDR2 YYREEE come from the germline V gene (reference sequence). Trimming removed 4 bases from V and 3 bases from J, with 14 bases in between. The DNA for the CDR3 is TGTGCCAGCAGCCGTGGCACAGCTTTCTATAATTCACCCCTCCACTTT. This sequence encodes CASSRGTAFYNSPLHF. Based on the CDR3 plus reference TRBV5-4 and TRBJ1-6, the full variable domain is ETGVTQSPTHLIKTRGQQVTLRCSSQSGHNTVSWYQQALGQGPQFIFQYYREEENGRGNFPPRFSGLQFPNYSSELNVNALELDDSALYLCASSRGTAFYNSPLHFGNGTRLTVT.

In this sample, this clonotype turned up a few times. The CDR3, as DNA: TGCGCCAGCAGTTCCGGGGGGCCACTCACCGGGGAGCTGTTTTTT. It translates to CASSSGGPLTGELFF. The V gene is TRBV5-1, the J gene TRBJ2-2, with D possibly matching TRBD2 (7 bases). V gave up 5 bases and J gave up 4 bases, with 15 bases separating them. The germline CDR1 and CDR2 sequences are SGHRS and YFSETQ. This CDR3 region has 15 residues.

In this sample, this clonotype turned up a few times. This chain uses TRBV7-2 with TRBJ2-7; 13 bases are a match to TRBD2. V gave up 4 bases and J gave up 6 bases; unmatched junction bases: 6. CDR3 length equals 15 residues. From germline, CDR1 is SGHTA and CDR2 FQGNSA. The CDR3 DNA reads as TGTGCCAGCAGCTCCCTCGGACTAGCGGGGGCCGAGCAGTACTTC. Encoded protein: CASSSLGLAGAEQYF.

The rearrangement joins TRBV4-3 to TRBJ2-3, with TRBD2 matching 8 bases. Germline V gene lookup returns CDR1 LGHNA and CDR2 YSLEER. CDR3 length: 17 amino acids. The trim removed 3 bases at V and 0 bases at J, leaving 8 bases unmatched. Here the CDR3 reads CASSQDLGGASTDTQYF. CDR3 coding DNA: TGCGCCAGCAGCCAGGATCTCGGGGGGGCGAGCACAGATACGCAGTATTTT.

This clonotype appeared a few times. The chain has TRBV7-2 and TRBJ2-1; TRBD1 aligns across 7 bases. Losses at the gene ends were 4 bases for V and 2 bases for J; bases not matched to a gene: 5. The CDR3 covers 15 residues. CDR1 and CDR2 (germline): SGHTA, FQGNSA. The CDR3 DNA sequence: TGTGCCAGCAGCTACCAGGGGACAGCCTACAATGAGCAGTTCTTC. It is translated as CASSYQGTAYNEQFF. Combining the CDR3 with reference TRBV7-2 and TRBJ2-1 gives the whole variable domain GAGVSQSPSNKVTEKGKDVELRCDPISGHTALYWYRQSLGQGLEFLIYFQGNSAPDKSGLPSDRFSAERTGGSVSTLTIQRTQQEDSAVYLCASSYQGTAYNEQFFGPGTRLTVL.

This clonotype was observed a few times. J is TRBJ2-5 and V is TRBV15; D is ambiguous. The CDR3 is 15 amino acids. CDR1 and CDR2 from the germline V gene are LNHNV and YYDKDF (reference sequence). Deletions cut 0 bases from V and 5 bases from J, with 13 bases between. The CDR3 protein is CATSRDLRIWETQYF. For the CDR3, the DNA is TGTGCCACCAGCAGAGATCTAAGGATTTGGGAGACCCAGTACTTC.

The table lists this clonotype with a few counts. In DNA, the CDR3 is TGTGCCAGCAGTGTGGACCGATTCCGCTCCTACGAGCAGTACGTC. Its protein is CASSVDRFRSYEQYV. The chain joins TRBV6-1 to TRBJ2-7; D not resolved. The CDR3 totals 15 residues. The V and J ends lost 4 bases and 0 bases respectively, with 13 bases between them. CDR1 and CDR2 (germline): MNHNS, SASEGT.

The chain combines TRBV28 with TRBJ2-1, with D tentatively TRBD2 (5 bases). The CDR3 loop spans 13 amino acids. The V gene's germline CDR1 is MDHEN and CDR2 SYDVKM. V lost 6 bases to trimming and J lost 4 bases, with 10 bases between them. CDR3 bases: TGTGCCAGCAGCGAGGGTGCGTACAATGAGCAGTTCTTC. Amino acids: CASSEGAYNEQFF. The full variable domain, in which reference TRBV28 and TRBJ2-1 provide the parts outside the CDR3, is DVKVTQSSRYLVKRTGEKVFLECVQDMDHENMFWYRQDPGLGLRLIYFSYDVKMKEKGDIPEGYSVSREKKERFSLILESASTNQTSMYLCASSEGAYNEQFFGPGTRLTVL.

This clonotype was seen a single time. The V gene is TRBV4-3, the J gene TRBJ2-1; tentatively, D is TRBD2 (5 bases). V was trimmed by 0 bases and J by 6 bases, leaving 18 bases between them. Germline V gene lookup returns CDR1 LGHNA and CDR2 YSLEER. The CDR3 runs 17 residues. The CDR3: CASSQEGPSNAGNEQFF. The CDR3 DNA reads TGCGCCAGCAGCCAAGAAGGACCTTCAAACGCGGGCAATGAGCAGTTCTTC.

The CDR3 here is CASTPSGQYNEQFF. Written as DNA, the CDR3 is TGTGCCAGCACCCCGTCGGGCCAGTACAATGAGCAGTTCTTC. The V and J genes are TRBV7-6 and TRBJ2-1; D is undetermined. This CDR3 spans 14 amino acids. Germline loops: CDR1 SGHVS, CDR2 FNYEAQ. V lost 7 bases and J 4 bases, leaving 14 bases between the germline ends. The full variable domain, rest sourced from reference TRBV7-6 and TRBJ2-1, is GAGVSQSPRYKVTKRGQDVALRCDPISGHVSLYWYRQALGQGPEFLTYFNYEAQQDKSGLPNDRFSAERPEGSISTLTIQRTEQRDSAMYRCASTPSGQYNEQFFGPGTRLTVL.

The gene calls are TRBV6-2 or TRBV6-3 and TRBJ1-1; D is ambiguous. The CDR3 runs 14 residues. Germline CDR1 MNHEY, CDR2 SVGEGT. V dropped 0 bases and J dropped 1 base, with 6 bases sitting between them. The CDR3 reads CASSYSGKNTEAFF. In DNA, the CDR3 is TGTGCCAGCAGTTACTCAGGGAAGAACACTGAAGCTTTCTTT.

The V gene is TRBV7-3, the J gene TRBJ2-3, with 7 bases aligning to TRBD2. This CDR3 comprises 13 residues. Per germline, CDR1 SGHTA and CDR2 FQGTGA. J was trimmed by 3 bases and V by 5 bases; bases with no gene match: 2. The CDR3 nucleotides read TGTGCCAGCAGCCGGGGGGAAACAGATACGCAGTATTTT. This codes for CASSRGETDTQYF.

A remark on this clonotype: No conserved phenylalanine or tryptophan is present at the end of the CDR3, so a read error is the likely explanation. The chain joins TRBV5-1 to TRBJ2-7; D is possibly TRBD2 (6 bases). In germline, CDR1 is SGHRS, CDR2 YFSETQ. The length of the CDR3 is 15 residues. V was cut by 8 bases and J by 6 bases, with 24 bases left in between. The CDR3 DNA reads TGCGCCAGTGTCCCTGCTATACCCGGGAGCACCGAGCAGTACTCC. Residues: CASVPAIPGSTEQYS.

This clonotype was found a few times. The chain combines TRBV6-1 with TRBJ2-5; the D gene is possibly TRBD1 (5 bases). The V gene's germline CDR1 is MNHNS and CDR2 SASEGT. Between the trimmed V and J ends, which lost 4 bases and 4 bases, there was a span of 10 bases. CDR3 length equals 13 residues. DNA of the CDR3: TGTGCCAGCAGTGGATCAGGGCTAGAGACCCAGTACTTC. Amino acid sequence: CASSGSGLETQYF.

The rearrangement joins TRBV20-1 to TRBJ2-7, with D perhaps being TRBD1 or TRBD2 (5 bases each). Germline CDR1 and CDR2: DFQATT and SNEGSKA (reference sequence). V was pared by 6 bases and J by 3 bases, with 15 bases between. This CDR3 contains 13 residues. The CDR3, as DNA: TGCAGTGCCAGGGTAGAGGGGAACTACGAGCAGTACTTC. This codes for CSARVEGNYEQYF.

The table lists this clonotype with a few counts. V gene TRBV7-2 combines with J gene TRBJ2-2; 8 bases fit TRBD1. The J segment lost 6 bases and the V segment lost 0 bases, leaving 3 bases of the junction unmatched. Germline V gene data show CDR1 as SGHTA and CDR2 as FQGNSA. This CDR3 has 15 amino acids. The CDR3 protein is CASSLAGQGAGELFF. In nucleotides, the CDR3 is TGTGCCAGCAGCTTAGCCGGACAGGGTGCCGGGGAGCTGTTTTTT.

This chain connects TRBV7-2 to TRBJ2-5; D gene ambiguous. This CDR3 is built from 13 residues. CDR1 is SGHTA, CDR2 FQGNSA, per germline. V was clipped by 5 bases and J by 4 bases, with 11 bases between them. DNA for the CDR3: TGTGCCAGCAGCCCTCAGGTGGCAGAGACCCAGTACTTC. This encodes CASSPQVAETQYF.

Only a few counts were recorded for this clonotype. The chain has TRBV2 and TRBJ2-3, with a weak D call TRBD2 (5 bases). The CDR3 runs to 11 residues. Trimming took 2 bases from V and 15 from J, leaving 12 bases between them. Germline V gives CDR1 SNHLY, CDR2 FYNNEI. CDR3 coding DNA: TGTGCCAGCAGTGAAACGGCCGGGGAATATTTT. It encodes CASSETAGEYF.

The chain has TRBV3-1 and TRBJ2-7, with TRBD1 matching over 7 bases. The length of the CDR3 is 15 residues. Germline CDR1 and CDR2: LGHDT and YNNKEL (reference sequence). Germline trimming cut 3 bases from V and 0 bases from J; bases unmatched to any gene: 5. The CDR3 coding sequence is TGTGCCAGCAGCCACAATGGGGACAGCTCCTACGAGCAGTACTTC. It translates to CASSHNGDSSYEQYF.

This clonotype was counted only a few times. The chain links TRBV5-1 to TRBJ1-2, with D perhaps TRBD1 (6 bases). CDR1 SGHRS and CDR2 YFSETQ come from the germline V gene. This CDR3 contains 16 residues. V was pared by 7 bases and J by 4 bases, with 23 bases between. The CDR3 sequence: CASPPPRTETFYGYTF. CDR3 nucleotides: TGCGCCAGCCCCCCCCCGCGGACAGAAACCTTCTATGGCTACACCTTC.

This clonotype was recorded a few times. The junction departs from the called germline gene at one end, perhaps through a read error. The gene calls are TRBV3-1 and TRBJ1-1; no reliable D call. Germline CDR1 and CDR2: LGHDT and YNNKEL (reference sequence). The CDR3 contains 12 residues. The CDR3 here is CASSQVRAEAFF. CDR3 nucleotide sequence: TGTGCCAGCAGTCAAGTGCGGGCTGAAGCTTTCTTT.

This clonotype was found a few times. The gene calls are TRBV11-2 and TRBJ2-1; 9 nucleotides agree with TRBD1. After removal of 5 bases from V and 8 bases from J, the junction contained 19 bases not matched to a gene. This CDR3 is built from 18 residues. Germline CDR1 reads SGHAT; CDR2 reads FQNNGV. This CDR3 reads CASSRSPPRQGVRDEQFF. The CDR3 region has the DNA TGTGCCAGCAGCCGCAGTCCACCCCGACAGGGGGTTAGAGATGAGCAGTTCTTC.

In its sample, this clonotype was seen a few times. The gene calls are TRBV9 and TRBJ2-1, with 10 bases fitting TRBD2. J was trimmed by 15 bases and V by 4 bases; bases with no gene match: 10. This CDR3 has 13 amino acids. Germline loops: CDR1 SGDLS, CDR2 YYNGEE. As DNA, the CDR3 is TGTGCCAGCAGCATTTTAGCGGGGGGCAGGAGGTTCTTC. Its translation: CASSILAGGRRFF.

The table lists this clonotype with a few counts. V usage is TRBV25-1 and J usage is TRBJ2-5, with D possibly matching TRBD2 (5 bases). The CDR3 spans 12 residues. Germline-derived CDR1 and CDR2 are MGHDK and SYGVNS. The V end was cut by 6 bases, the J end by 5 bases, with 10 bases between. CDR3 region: CASRDRRETQYF. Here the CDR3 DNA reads TGTGCCAGCAGGGACCGGAGGGAGACCCAGTACTTC.

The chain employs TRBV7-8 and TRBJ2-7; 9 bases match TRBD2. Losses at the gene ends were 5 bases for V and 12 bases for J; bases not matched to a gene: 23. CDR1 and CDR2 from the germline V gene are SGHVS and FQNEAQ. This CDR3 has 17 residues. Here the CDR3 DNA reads TGTGCCAGCAGCGTCCGATCCCTAATAGCGGGGGCCAATTATATGTACGTC. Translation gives CASSVRSLIAGANYMYV.